Listed below are T cell receptor beta chains from one sample, sequenced in a study of human thymus T cells. Libraries were prepared by immunoSEQ multiplex PCR; TCRdb keeps only in-frame clonotypes and omits some of them. This sample has some 130,000 clones, with around 94% found just once. The material sequenced was thymus tissue. These receptors were obtained from a boy in the first two years of life with a congenital heart defect but otherwise immunologically healthy. Both conserved end residues are part of each CDR3. Fields, in order: V gene, J gene, D gene, CDR3 protein, CDR3 DNA. D genes are given only for firm matches.

v_call: TRBV11-2
j_call: TRBJ2-7
d_call: -
cdr3_aa: CASSWVSSYEQYF
cdr3_nt: TGTGCCAGCAGCTGGGTATCCTCCTACGAGCAGTACTTC

v_call: TRBV19
j_call: TRBJ2-2
d_call: TRBD1
cdr3_aa: CASKDRGNTGELFF
cdr3_nt: TGTGCCAGTAAGGACAGGGGGAACACCGGGGAGCTGTTTTTT

v_call: TRBV6-4
j_call: TRBJ1-6
d_call: -
cdr3_aa: CARRERISNNSPLHF
cdr3_nt: TGTGCCCGACGGGAGAGGATTAGCAACAATTCACCCCTCCACTTT

v_call: TRBV29-1
j_call: TRBJ2-3
d_call: TRBD1
cdr3_aa: CSVATGASTDTQYF
cdr3_nt: TGCAGCGTGGCGACAGGGGCTAGCACAGATACGCAGTATTTT

v_call: TRBV27
j_call: TRBJ1-6
d_call: -
cdr3_aa: CASASGNSPLHF
cdr3_nt: TGTGCCAGCGCATCAGGAAATTCACCCCTCCACTTT

v_call: TRBV4-3
j_call: TRBJ2-1
d_call: TRBD2
cdr3_aa: CASSRRTSGVYNEQFF
cdr3_nt: TGCGCCAGCAGCCGCAGGACTAGCGGGGTCTACAATGAGCAGTTCTTC

v_call: TRBV18
j_call: TRBJ2-2
d_call: TRBD1
cdr3_aa: CASSRDSLELFF
cdr3_nt: TGTGCCAGCTCACGGGACAGCTTGGAGCTGTTTTTT

v_call: TRBV7-2
j_call: TRBJ2-4
d_call: -
cdr3_aa: CASSLAKSKTKNIQYF
cdr3_nt: TGTGCCAGCAGCTTAGCGAAATCGAAAACCAAAAACATTCAGTACTTC

v_call: TRBV7-2
j_call: TRBJ2-5
d_call: TRBD2
cdr3_aa: CASSPGTSGGQQETQYF
cdr3_nt: TGTGCCAGCAGCCCGGGGACTAGCGGGGGGCAGCAAGAGACCCAGTACTTC

v_call: TRBV27
j_call: TRBJ1-2
d_call: TRBD1
cdr3_aa: CASSPVRTGNYGYTF
cdr3_nt: TGTGCCAGCAGTCCCGTACGGACAGGAAACTATGGCTACACCTTC